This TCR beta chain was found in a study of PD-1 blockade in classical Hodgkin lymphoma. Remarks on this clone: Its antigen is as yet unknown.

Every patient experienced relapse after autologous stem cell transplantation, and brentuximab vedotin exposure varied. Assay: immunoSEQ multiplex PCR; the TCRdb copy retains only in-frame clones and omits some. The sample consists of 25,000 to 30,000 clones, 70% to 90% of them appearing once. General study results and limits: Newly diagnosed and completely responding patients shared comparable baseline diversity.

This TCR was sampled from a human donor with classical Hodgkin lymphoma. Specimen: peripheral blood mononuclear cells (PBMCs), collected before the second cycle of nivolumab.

CDR3 DNA sequence: TGTGCCAGCAGGGATATAGGGGACAGCGGGGGAGGCACTGAAGCTTTCTTT. It is translated as CASRDIGDSGGGTEAFF. The genes are TRBV2 and TRBJ1-1; 7 bases match TRBD1. J gave up 4 bases and V 6 bases, and 17 bases lay outside the gene matches. CDR3 length: 17 residues. Germline-derived CDR1 and CDR2 are SNHLY and FYNNEI.